The present T cell receptor beta chain was sequenced within a study of cytomegalovirus exposure and HLA in healthy donors. Study details: Roughly 180 million T cells yielded over 90 million unique TCR beta sequences in earlier analysis.

Study results and limitations: There were a few CMV-associated chains whose specificity for CMV antigens was confirmed in vitro. The study recorded 164 TCR beta chains that were cytomegalovirus-associated.

The PCR made use of 60 Vbeta and 13 Jbeta primers. Produced via immunoSEQ multiplex PCR; TCRdb's table is partial and in-frame only. The sample records 150,000 to 200,000 clones, 75% to 80% being singletons. In regard to this clone: The antigen remains undetermined.

Per the germline V gene, CDR1 is PRHDT and CDR2 is FYEKMQ (reference sequence). The CDR3 has 15 amino acids. V was cut by 4 bases and J by 1 base, with 13 bases left in between. The chain has TRBV13 and TRBJ1-1; the D is unclear. Sequenced: PBMCs. The TCR originated in a middle-aged woman in good health and CMV-seropositive. The CDR3 DNA is TGTGCCAGCAGCTCCACACTACTGGGGAACACTGAAGCTTTCTTT. Translated: CASSSTLLGNTEAFF.